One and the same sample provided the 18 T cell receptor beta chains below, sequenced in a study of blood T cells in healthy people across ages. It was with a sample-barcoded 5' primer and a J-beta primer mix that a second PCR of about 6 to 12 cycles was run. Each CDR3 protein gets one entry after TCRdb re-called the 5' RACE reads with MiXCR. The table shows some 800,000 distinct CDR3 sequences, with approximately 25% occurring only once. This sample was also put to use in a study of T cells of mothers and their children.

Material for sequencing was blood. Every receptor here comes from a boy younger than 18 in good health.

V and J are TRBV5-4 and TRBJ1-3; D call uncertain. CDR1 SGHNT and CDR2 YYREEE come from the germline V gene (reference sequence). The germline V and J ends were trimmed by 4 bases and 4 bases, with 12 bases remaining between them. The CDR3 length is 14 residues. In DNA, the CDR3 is TGTGCCAGCAGCCCGACCCGGAACGGAAACACCATATATTTT. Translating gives CASSPTRNGNTIYF.

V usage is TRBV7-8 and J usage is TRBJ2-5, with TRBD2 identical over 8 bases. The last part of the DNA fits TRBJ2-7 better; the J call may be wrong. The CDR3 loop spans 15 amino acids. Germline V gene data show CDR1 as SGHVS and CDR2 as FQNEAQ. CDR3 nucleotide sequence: TGTGCCAGCAGCCAGTCGAGTAGCGGGATTTACGAGCAGTACTTC. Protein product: CASSQSSSGIYEQYF.

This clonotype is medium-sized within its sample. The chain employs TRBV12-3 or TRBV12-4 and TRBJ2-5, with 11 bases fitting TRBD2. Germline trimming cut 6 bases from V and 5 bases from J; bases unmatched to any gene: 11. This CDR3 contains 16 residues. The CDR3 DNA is TGTGCCAGCAGCCAATCTAGCGGGGGGTATTGGGAGACCCAGTACTTC. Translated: CASSQSSGGYWETQYF.

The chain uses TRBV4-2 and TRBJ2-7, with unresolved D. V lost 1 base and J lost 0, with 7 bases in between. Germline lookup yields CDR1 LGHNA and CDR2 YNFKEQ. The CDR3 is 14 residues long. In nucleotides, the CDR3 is TGTGCCAGCAGCCAAGCCCCCAGCTCCTACGAGCAGTACTTC. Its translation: CASSQAPSSYEQYF.

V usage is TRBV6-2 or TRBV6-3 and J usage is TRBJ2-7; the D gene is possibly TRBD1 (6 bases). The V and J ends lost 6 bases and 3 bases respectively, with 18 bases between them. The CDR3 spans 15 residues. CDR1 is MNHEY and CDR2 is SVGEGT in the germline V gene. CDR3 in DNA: TGTGCCAGCAGAACCCTAGGACAGCCCTACTACGAGCAGTACTTC. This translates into CASRTLGQPYYEQYF.

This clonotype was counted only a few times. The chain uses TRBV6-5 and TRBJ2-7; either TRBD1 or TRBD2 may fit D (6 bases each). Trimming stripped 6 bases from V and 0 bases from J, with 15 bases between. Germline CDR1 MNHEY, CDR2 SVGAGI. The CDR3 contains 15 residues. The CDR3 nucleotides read TGTGCCAGCAGCCCGAGGGGGGTTAACTCCTACGAGCAGTACTTC. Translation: CASSPRGVNSYEQYF.

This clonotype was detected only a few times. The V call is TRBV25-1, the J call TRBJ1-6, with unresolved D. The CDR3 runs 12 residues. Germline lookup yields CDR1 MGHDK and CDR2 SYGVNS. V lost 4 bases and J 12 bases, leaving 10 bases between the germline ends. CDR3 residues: CASSGQAQPLHF. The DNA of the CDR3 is TGTGCCAGCAGTGGTCAAGCTCAACCCCTCCACTTT.

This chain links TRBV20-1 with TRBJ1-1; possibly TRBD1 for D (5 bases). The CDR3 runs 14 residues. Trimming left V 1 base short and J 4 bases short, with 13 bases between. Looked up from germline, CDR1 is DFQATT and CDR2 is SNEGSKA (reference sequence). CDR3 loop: CSARVMKGPTEAFF. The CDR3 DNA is TGCAGTGCTAGAGTTATGAAGGGGCCCACTGAAGCTTTCTTT.

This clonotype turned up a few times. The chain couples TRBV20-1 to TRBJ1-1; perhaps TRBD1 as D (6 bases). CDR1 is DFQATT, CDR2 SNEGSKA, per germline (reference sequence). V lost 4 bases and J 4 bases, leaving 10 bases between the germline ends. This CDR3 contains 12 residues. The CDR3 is CSATRTATEAFF. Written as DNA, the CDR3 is TGCAGTGCTACCCGGACAGCCACTGAAGCTTTCTTT.

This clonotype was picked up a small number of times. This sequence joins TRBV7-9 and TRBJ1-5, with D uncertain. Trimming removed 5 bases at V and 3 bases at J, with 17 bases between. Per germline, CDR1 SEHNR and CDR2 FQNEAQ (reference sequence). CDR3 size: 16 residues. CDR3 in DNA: TGTGCCAGCAGCACCCGTATGGGCGGAGACAATCAGCCCCAGCATTTT. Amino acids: CASSTRMGGDNQPQHF.

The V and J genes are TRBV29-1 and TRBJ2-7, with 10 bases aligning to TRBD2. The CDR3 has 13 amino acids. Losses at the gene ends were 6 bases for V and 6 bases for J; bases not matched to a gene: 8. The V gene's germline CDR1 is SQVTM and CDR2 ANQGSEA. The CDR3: CSVALAGAGEQYF. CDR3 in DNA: TGCAGCGTAGCTCTAGCGGGAGCTGGCGAGCAGTACTTC.

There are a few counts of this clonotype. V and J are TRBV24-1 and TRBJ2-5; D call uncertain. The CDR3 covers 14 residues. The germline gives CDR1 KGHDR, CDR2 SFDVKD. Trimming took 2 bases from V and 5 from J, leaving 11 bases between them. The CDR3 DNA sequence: TGTGCCACCAGTGATTCGGTCGCGGCTGAGACCCAGTACTTC. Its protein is CATSDSVAAETQYF.

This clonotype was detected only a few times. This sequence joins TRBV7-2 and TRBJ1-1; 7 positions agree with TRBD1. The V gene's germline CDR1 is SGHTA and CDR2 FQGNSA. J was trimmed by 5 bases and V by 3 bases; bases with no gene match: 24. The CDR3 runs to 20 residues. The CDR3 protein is CASSFGTTLDRTGEGTEAFF. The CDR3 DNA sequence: TGTGCCAGCAGCTTCGGTACGACCCTAGATAGGACAGGCGAGGGGACTGAAGCTTTCTTT.

CDR3 nucleotide sequence: TGCGCCAGCAGCTCGATCGGGCAGGGGGAGAGGGAGCTGTTTTTT. It yields the protein CASSSIGQGERELFF. V usage is TRBV5-1 and J usage is TRBJ2-2; 7 positions agree with TRBD1. Trimming took 3 bases from V and 9 from J; bases not matched to a gene: 11. CDR3 length: 15 residues. Germline V gene lookup returns CDR1 SGHRS and CDR2 YFSETQ.

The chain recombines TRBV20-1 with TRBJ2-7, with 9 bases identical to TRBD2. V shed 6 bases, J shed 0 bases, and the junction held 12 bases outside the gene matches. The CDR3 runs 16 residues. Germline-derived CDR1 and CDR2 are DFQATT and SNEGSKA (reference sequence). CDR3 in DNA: TGCAGTGCCAGCGGCAAGCGGGGGGCCACCTCCTACGAGCAGTACTTC. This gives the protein CSASGKRGATSYEQYF.

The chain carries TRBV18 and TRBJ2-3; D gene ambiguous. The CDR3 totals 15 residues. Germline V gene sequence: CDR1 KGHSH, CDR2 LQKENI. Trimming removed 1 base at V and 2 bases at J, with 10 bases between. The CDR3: CASSPQGKSTDTQYF. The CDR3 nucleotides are TGTGCCAGCTCACCACAAGGGAAATCCACAGATACGCAGTATTTT.

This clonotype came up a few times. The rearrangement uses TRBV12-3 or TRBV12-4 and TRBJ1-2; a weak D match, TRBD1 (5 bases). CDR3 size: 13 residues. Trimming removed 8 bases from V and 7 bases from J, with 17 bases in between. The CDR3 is CASRPGGVGGYTF. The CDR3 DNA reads TGTGCCAGCCGCCCCGGGGGGGTGGGTGGCTACACCTTC.

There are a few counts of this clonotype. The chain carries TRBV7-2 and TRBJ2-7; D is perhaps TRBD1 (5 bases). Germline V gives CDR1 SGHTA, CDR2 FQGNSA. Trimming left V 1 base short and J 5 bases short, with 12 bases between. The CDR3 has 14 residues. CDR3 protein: CASSLGSGINEQYF. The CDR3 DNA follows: TGTGCCAGCAGCTTAGGTTCAGGGATCAACGAGCAGTACTTC.